These 12 T cell receptor beta chains originate from one sample sequenced in a study of T cell responses to AZD1222 COVID-19 vaccine (dated by TCRdb to the early 2020s). Library preparation was by the immunoSEQ multiplex PCR assay. TCRdb took over this immuneACCESS table, retaining in-frame rearrangements with V and J assigned. Such tables are incomplete; in checked studies, under half of the missing clones stem from an unresolved V gene, and the remainder is unexplained. The sample table lists 20,000 to 25,000 clones, roughly 82% of them with a count of one. The leading ten clones occupy around 46% of the sample. This specimen's time point label, per the study, means: baseline before first vaccination. Sequenced here: peripheral blood, sampled on day 0 of AZD1222 vaccination. These receptors all stem from an adult in good health.

This clone was counted between two and nine times. This chain connects TRBV9 to TRBJ1-6; TRBD1 is a possible D gene (5 bases). CDR1 is SGDLS, CDR2 YYNGEE, per germline. Trimming took 0 bases from V and 10 from J, leaving 14 bases between them. The CDR3 has 15 residues. The CDR3 is CASSVDPGINSPLHF. CDR3 bases: TGTGCCAGCAGCGTAGACCCAGGGATCAACTCACCCCTCCACTTT.

The chain combines TRBV28 with TRBJ2-2; 7 bases are shared with TRBD1. Losses at the gene ends were 6 bases for V and 3 bases for J; bases not matched to a gene: 7. CDR3 length: 15 amino acids. From germline, CDR1 is MDHEN and CDR2 SYDVKM. The CDR3 coding sequence is TGTGCCAGCAGAGAAGAGGACAGGTACACCGGGGAGCTGTTTTTT. Encoded protein: CASREEDRYTGELFF.

The chain is built from TRBV24-1 and TRBJ2-1; 11 bases line up with TRBD2. The CDR3 extends over 16 amino acids. Trimming at V came to 3 bases and at J to 6 bases, leaving 6 bases not matched to a gene. The germline V gene encodes CDR1 KGHDR and CDR2 SFDVKD. The CDR3: CATSDTLAGELNEQFF. The DNA of the CDR3 is TGTGCCACCAGTGATACACTAGCGGGGGAACTCAATGAGCAGTTCTTC.

The chain recombines TRBV6-1 with TRBJ2-2, with D tentatively TRBD2 (6 bases). Trimming cost V 2 bases and J 7 bases, with 11 bases left between them. Germline CDR1 reads MNHNS; CDR2 reads SASEGT. The CDR3 totals 14 residues. CDR3 in amino acids: CASSERGMGGELFF. The CDR3 nucleotides are TGTGCCAGCAGTGAACGGGGGATGGGCGGGGAGCTGTTTTTT.

This clone was counted a few times. The chain carries TRBV12-3 or TRBV12-4 and TRBJ1-1, with D unclear. The CDR3 totals 12 residues. Between the trimmed V and J ends, which lost 6 bases and 10 bases, there was a span of 15 bases. DNA of the CDR3: TGTGCCAGCAGACTTGGGCAACAGCGAGCTTTCTTT. Translated, it gives CASRLGQQRAFF.

This clone was observed a single time. V is TRBV7-9 and J is TRBJ1-2; the D is unclear. The germline V gene encodes CDR1 SEHNR and CDR2 FQNEAQ (reference sequence). This CDR3 comprises 13 residues. Trimming removed 5 bases from V and 2 bases from J, with 9 bases in between. CDR3 loop: CASSRQTNYGYTF. The DNA of the CDR3 is TGTGCCAGCAGCCGGCAGACCAACTATGGCTACACCTTC.

V gene TRBV2 combines with J gene TRBJ2-7; unclear D gene. The germline V and J ends were trimmed by 3 bases and 0 bases, with 9 bases remaining between them. Germline CDR1 SNHLY, CDR2 FYNNEI. The CDR3 runs to 14 residues. DNA for the CDR3: TGTGCCAGCAGTGACAGGCCACTCTCCTACGAGCAGTACTTC. It is translated as CASSDRPLSYEQYF.

The genes are TRBV4-1 and TRBJ2-7, with unresolved D. V lost 4 bases and J 6 bases, leaving 16 bases between the germline ends. Germline V CDR1 and CDR2: MGHRA, YSYEKL. The CDR3 covers 14 residues. DNA of the CDR3: TGCGCCAGCAGCCTCGGGCCGACCACGGGCGAGCAGTACTTC. Encoded protein: CASSLGPTTGEQYF.

This chain connects TRBV5-1 to TRBJ1-1, with 8 bases identical to TRBD1. With 0 bases clipped from V and 1 base from J, the junction kept 5 bases outside the gene matches. The CDR3 length is 16 residues. The V gene's germline CDR1 is SGHRS and CDR2 YFSETQ. The DNA for the CDR3 is TGCGCCAGCAGCTTGGATGGTACAGGGGGGAACACTGAAGCTTTCTTT. It is translated as CASSLDGTGGNTEAFF.

The chain joins TRBV7-8 to TRBJ2-6, with D unresolved. V lost 1 base to trimming and J lost 0 bases, with 10 bases between them. CDR1 is SGHVS, CDR2 FQNEAQ, per germline. CDR3 size: 17 residues. CDR3 loop: CASSLGFWSSGANVLTF. The CDR3 DNA reads TGTGCCAGCAGCTTAGGGTTTTGGAGCTCTGGGGCCAACGTCCTGACTTTC. Full variable domain (rest looked up from reference TRBV7-8 and TRBJ2-6): GAGVSQSPRYKVAKRGQDVALRCDPISGHVSLFWYQQALGQGPEFLTYFQNEAQLDKSGLPSDRFFAERPEGSVSTLKIQRTQQEDSAVYLCASSLGFWSSGANVLTFGAGSRLTVL.

Here the CDR3 DNA reads TGTGCCATGGCGACAGGCGAGAATGAAAAACTGTTTTTT. Translating gives CAMATGENEKLFF. The rearrangement joins TRBV10-3 to TRBJ1-4, with TRBD1 as a possible D gene (6 bases). This CDR3 is 13 amino acids long. Trimming left V 9 bases short and J 5 bases short, with 13 bases between. Germline V gene sequence: CDR1 ENHRY, CDR2 SYGVKD.

V and J are TRBV28 and TRBJ2-2, with 11 bases matching TRBD2. Germline lookup yields CDR1 MDHEN and CDR2 SYDVKM. Germline trimming cut 2 bases from V and 6 bases from J; bases unmatched to any gene: 2. The CDR3 runs 15 residues. CDR3 DNA: TGTGCCAGCAGTTTAGGGGGACTAGCGGCCGGGGAGCTGTTTTTT. Protein product: CASSLGGLAAGELFF. The whole variable domain, remainder taken from reference TRBV28 and TRBJ2-2, is DVKVTQSSRYLVKRTGEKVFLECVQDMDHENMFWYRQDPGLGLRLIYFSYDVKMKEKGDIPEGYSVSREKKERFSLILESASTNQTSMYLCASSLGGLAAGELFFGEGSRLTVL.